This T cell receptor beta chain was identified in a study of lymphopenia after photon versus proton radiotherapy. Study-wide points: Proton therapy kept repertoires fairly stable, unlike photons, which gained effector/memory cells.

As concerns this clone: Its antigen is unidentified.

V was pared by 5 bases and J by 3 bases, with 13 bases between. Germline CDR1 reads MNHEY; CDR2 reads SVGAGI. The CDR3 totals 15 residues. TCRdb's copy holds only in-frame clones and misses some; the assay was immunoSEQ multiplex PCR. Of about 70,000 clones detected, 85% to 95% appear once; the ten largest clones hold approximately 2.1%. This chain joins TRBV6-5 and TRBJ1-4; D is perhaps TRBD1 (5 bases). The material sequenced was peripheral blood, taken from a patient treated with photon-based radiotherapy. The receptor was isolated from a woman in her thirties or forties with cholangiocarcinoma. The CDR3 DNA reads TGTGCCAGCAGTGACTGGGGGAGAGCTAATGAAAAACTGTTTTTT. Translated, it gives CASSDWGRANEKLFF.